A single sample gave rise to the 26 T cell receptor beta chains below, sequenced in a study of shared clonotypes between healthy human individuals. Some clones are missing from TCRdb's copy, which holds only in-frame ones; the method was immunoSEQ multiplex PCR. The profile shows about 1.5 million clones, 95% to 99% of them singletons. Input material: naive CD4+ T cells sorted from blood. Indicated subset: CD45RA+ positively selected. Receptors were obtained from a man aged 25 to 40 in good health.

V and J are TRBV11-3 and TRBJ2-2; 14 bases agree with TRBD2. Germline V CDR1 and CDR2: SGHNT, YENEEA. This CDR3 region has 17 residues. Trimming removed 5 bases from V and 6 bases from J; junction bases left unmatched: 8. CDR3 protein: CASSPGLAGDGAGELFF. Here the CDR3 DNA reads TGTGCCAGCAGCCCGGGACTAGCGGGAGATGGGGCCGGGGAGCTGTTTTTT.

Written as DNA, the CDR3 is TGCGCCAGCAGCCAAGACAGGACGAACACTGAAGCTTTCTTT. Translated, it gives CASSQDRTNTEAFF. The chain uses TRBV4-1 and TRBJ1-1, with D uncertain. CDR3 length equals 14 residues. V lost 0 bases and J lost 1, with 6 bases in between. In germline, CDR1 is MGHRA, CDR2 YSYEKL.

This clone has a single count. The CDR3 region is CASSEGPLLREQYF. The CDR3 coding sequence is TGTGCCAGCAGTGAAGGACCGCTTCTCCGCGAGCAGTACTTC. The chain links TRBV6-1 to TRBJ2-7; D gene uncertain. V lost 1 base and J 6 bases, leaving 13 bases between the germline ends. This CDR3 region has 14 residues. Germline CDR1 reads MNHNS; CDR2 reads SASEGT.

The chain is built from TRBV6-1 and TRBJ1-5, with a weak D call TRBD1 (5 bases). Germline values: CDR1 MNHNS, CDR2 SASEGT. Trimming left V 2 bases short and J 3 bases short, with 14 bases between. This CDR3 has 16 residues. CDR3 amino acids: CASSERDPPSNQPQHF. The CDR3 nucleotides read TGTGCCAGCAGTGAACGGGACCCACCTTCCAATCAGCCCCAGCATTTT.

The chain recombines TRBV7-8 with TRBJ2-3, with 9 positions matching TRBD2. Trimming removed 1 base from V and 6 bases from J; junction bases left unmatched: 11. The CDR3 spans 17 residues. From germline, CDR1 is SGHVS and CDR2 FQNEAQ. CDR3 residues: CASSLVLAGFLGDTQYF. The CDR3 DNA reads as TGTGCCAGCAGCTTAGTTCTAGCGGGATTCTTGGGGGATACGCAGTATTTT.

The chain employs TRBV5-6 and TRBJ1-1; D possibly corresponds to TRBD1 (5 bases). CDR3 length: 14 amino acids. Germline CDR1 and CDR2: SGHDT and YYEEEE. Trimming removed 4 bases at V and 4 bases at J, with 14 bases between. CDR3 in amino acids: CASSPEGIGTEAFF. CDR3 bases: TGTGCCAGCAGCCCGGAGGGGATTGGCACTGAAGCTTTCTTT.

The chain has TRBV28 and TRBJ1-2; D is undetermined. Germline loops: CDR1 MDHEN, CDR2 SYDVKM. The CDR3 totals 13 residues. With 1 base removed from V and 8 bases from J, the gap between germline ends came to 11 bases. Here the CDR3 DNA reads TGTGCCAGCAGTTTATTAGGGTTTCACGGCTACACCTTC. This translates into CASSLLGFHGYTF.

The chain employs TRBV10-1 and TRBJ2-7; 9 bases are a match to TRBD1. This CDR3 region has 12 residues. J was trimmed by 5 bases and V by 8 bases; bases with no gene match: 4. Germline V gives CDR1 WNHNN, CDR2 SYGVQD (reference sequence). CDR3 DNA: TGCGCCAGCGGGGGACAGGGAAACGAGCAGTACTTC. It yields the protein CASGGQGNEQYF.

The chain combines TRBV4-3 with TRBJ2-5; D possibly corresponds to TRBD2 (6 bases). This CDR3 comprises 15 residues. The ends were cut back, 1 base at V and 4 bases at J, with 13 bases in the middle. Germline V gene sequence: CDR1 LGHNA, CDR2 YSLEER. The CDR3 spells CASSQAGAGGETQYF. CDR3 nucleotide sequence: TGCGCCAGCAGCCAAGCGGGAGCCGGGGGAGAGACCCAGTACTTC.

J is TRBJ2-1 and V is TRBV6-5, with a tentative D call TRBD2 (6 bases). Germline CDR1 MNHEY, CDR2 SVGAGI. Trimming took off 6 bases at V and 7 bases at J, with 19 bases between the two ends. The CDR3 is 15 residues long. As DNA, the CDR3 is TGTGCCAGCAGCCATACTTGGAGGGAGTCGAATGAGCAGTTCTTC. Translating it yields CASSHTWRESNEQFF.

The chain couples TRBV10-1 to TRBJ2-7, with TRBD2 matching over 7 bases. V trimming: 0 bases; J trimming: 2 bases; junction bases outside the gene matches: 4. Germline CDR1 reads WNHNN; CDR2 reads SYGVQD (reference sequence). This CDR3 is 15 amino acids long. This CDR3 reads CASSESRAGPYEQYF. The DNA for the CDR3 is TGCGCCAGCAGTGAGTCGAGAGCGGGGCCCTACGAGCAGTACTTC.

This chain connects TRBV6-4 to TRBJ2-5; maybe TRBD1 (6 bases). The germline V gene encodes CDR1 MRHNA and CDR2 SNTAGT. V lost 3 bases and J 5 bases, leaving 16 bases between the germline ends. The CDR3 is 15 residues long. CDR3 in DNA: TGTGCCAGCAGTGATCCGGGACAAGCAGGTGAGACCCAGTACTTC. Protein: CASSDPGQAGETQYF.

The rearrangement links TRBV5-1 to TRBJ1-3; D unresolved. The V gene lost 5 bases and the J gene lost 2 bases, with 8 bases spanning the gap. The CDR3 is 13 amino acids. CDR1 is SGHRS and CDR2 is YFSETQ in the germline V gene. In nucleotides, the CDR3 is TGCGCCAGCAGGTGGACGGCTGGAAACACCATATATTTT. Encoded protein: CASRWTAGNTIYF.

The gene calls are TRBV15 and TRBJ2-7; the match to TRBD1 covers 7 bases. This CDR3 has 15 amino acids. The V segment lost 4 bases and the J segment 1 base; nucleotides outside the gene matches: 7. Germline CDR1 and CDR2: LNHNV and YYDKDF (reference sequence). The CDR3 here is CATSIGTETSYEQYF. As DNA, the CDR3 is TGTGCCACCAGCATCGGGACAGAAACGTCCTACGAGCAGTACTTC.

The genes are TRBV18 and TRBJ2-7; possible D gene TRBD1, 5 bases. CDR3 length: 15 amino acids. Germline V CDR1 and CDR2: KGHSH, LQKENI. Trimming cost V 0 bases and J 3 bases, with 12 bases left between them. In DNA form, the CDR3 reads TGTGCCAGCTCACCACCCCAGGGATTCGGCTACGAGCAGTACTTC. Translated: CASSPPQGFGYEQYF.

This chain links TRBV5-1 with TRBJ2-3, with D perhaps TRBD1 (6 bases). The CDR3 is 14 residues long. V lost 10 bases, J lost 4 bases, and 19 bases lay in between. Looked up from germline, CDR1 is SGHRS and CDR2 is YFSETQ. CDR3 DNA: TGCGCCTCGACCCTAGGGCAGGGGCCAGATACGCAGTATTTT. Translated: CASTLGQGPDTQYF.

The gene calls are TRBV2 and TRBJ2-7, with D perhaps given as TRBD1 or TRBD2 (5 bases each). Germline assignment: CDR1 SNHLY and CDR2 FYNNEI. There are 13 residues in the CDR3. Trimming stripped 4 bases from V and 3 bases from J, with 10 bases between. CDR3 region: CASSGDRNYEQYF. The CDR3 DNA reads TGTGCCAGCAGTGGGGACCGGAACTACGAGCAGTACTTC.

The chain recombines TRBV27 with TRBJ2-7; D call uncertain. This CDR3 has 11 residues. The germline V gene has CDR1 MNHEY and CDR2 SMNVEV (reference sequence). V lost 4 bases and J lost 9, with 10 bases in between. The CDR3 here is CASSSLTVQYF. CDR3 nucleotides: TGTGCCAGCAGTTCTTTAACGGTGCAGTACTTC.

The V and J genes are TRBV21-1 and TRBJ2-3; the table's D call, TRBD1, has no DNA check behind it. TRBV21-1 has pseudogene status. The CDR3 is 16 amino acids. CDR3 amino acids: CASRFQGRYVTDTQYF. In DNA form, the CDR3 reads TGTGCCAGCAGGTTTCAGGGGCGATATGTGACAGATACGCAGTATTTT.

This chain connects TRBV28 to TRBJ2-7, with TRBD2 identical over 10 bases. After removal of 8 bases from V and 6 bases from J, the junction contained 10 bases not matched to a gene. CDR1 and CDR2 (germline): MDHEN, SYDVKM. The CDR3 is 14 amino acids. The CDR3 DNA reads as TGTGCCAGCGGGTCTAGCGGGAGACCGGGCGAGCAGTACTTC. Translating gives CASGSSGRPGEQYF.

This rearrangement joins TRBV7-3 to TRBJ2-2; possibly TRBD1 or TRBD2 for D (6 bases each). Trimming took off 5 bases at V and 3 bases at J, with 16 bases between the two ends. CDR3 length: 16 residues. CDR1 SGHTA and CDR2 FQGTGA come from the germline V gene. CDR3 sequence reads: CASSTQGGLDTGELFF. The CDR3 coding sequence is TGTGCCAGCAGCACTCAAGGGGGGCTGGACACCGGGGAGCTGTTTTTT.

Worth noting for this clone: The identical CDR3 is also encoded by other nucleotide sequences in the sample. The V and J genes are TRBV7-2 and TRBJ2-1, with 7 nucleotides matching TRBD2. In germline, CDR1 is SGHTA, CDR2 FQGNSA. The V segment lost 2 bases and the J segment 5 bases; nucleotides outside the gene matches: 3. The CDR3 runs to 14 residues. CDR3: CASSLSAGDNEQFF. The CDR3 nucleotides are TGTGCCAGCAGCTTAAGCGCGGGAGACAATGAGCAGTTCTTC.

The rearrangement links TRBV29-1 to TRBJ2-1; a possible D gene is TRBD1 (6 bases). Germline CDR1 and CDR2: SQVTM and ANQGSEA. V was pared by 5 bases and J by 0 bases, with 11 bases between. CDR3 length: 14 residues. The CDR3 DNA follows: TGCAGCGTTCGACAGGCGAGCTCCTACAATGAGCAGTTCTTC. Residues: CSVRQASSYNEQFF.

The V call is TRBV29-1, the J call TRBJ2-1; 15 bases line up with TRBD2. The V gene end was trimmed by 7 bases and the J gene end by 3 bases; junction bases not matched to a gene: 10. The CDR3 is 17 residues long. Germline CDR1 reads SQVTM; CDR2 reads ANQGSEA. The CDR3 nucleotides are TGCAGCGCCCAAGGACTAGCGGGAGGGCCTAGCTACAATGAGCAGTTCTTC. Its translation is CSAQGLAGGPSYNEQFF.

The rearrangement links TRBV5-4 to TRBJ2-6, with D uncertain. The CDR3 contains 16 residues. From germline, CDR1 is SGHNT and CDR2 YYREEE (reference sequence). Between the trimmed V and J ends, which lost 4 bases and 2 bases, there was a span of 13 bases. The CDR3 sequence is CASSRALEAGANVLTF. The CDR3 nucleotides are TGTGCCAGCAGCAGGGCCCTAGAAGCTGGGGCCAACGTCCTGACTTTC.

V usage is TRBV28 and J usage is TRBJ1-2, with 9 bases fitting TRBD1. The V and J ends lost 8 bases and 8 bases, in that order; junction bases with no gene match: 15. This CDR3 contains 15 residues. Per the germline V gene, CDR1 is MDHEN and CDR2 is SYDVKM. The DNA of the CDR3 is TGTGCCAGCGCGACTCAGGGACAGGGCGATTGGGGCTACACCTTC. Translation gives CASATQGQGDWGYTF.